This TCR beta chain is from a study of blood T cells in healthy people across ages. This clonotype occurred a few times. For the second PCR, which ran for about 7 to 11 cycles, a sample-barcoded 5' primer and a J-beta primer mix were used. One entry per CDR3 protein, called by TCRdb with MiXCR from the 5' RACE reads. The sample carries approximately 1,000,000 distinct CDR3 sequences, 30% to 40% recorded once. The CDR3 is made up of 12 amino acids. Germline CDR1 DFQATT, CDR2 SNEGSKA (reference sequence). The source material was blood. The TCR sequence derives from a man aged 18-30 years in good health. This chain links TRBV20-1 with TRBJ1-2, with D maybe TRBD1 (5 bases). The CDR3 DNA is TGCACCTCGGGGGAACCTGTTTATGGCTACACCTTC. Translated, it gives CTSGEPVYGYTF.